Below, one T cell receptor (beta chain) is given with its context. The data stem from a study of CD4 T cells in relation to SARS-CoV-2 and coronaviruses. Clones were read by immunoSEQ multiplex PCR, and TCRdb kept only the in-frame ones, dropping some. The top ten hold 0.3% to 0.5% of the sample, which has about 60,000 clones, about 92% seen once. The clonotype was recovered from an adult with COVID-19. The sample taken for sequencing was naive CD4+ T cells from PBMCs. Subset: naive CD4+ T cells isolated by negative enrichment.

CDR3 DNA: TGTGCCAGCAGTTACGCGAGGAACACCGGGGAGCTGTTTTTT. This translates into CASSYARNTGELFF. The chain uses TRBV6-5 and TRBJ2-2, with unresolved D. Per germline, CDR1 MNHEY and CDR2 SVGAGI. V shed 2 bases and J shed 1 base, with 5 bases lying between them. This CDR3 is built from 14 residues.